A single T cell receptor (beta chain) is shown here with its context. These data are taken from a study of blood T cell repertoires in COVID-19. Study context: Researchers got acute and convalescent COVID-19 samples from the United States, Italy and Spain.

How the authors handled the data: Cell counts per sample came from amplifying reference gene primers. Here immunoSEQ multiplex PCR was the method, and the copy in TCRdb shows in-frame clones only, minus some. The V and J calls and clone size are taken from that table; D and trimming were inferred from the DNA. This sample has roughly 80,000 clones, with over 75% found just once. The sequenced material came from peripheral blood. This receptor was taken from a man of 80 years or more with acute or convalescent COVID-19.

CDR3: CASSEAGLGPYEQYF. The DNA of the CDR3 is TGTGCCAGCAGTGAAGCCGGACTAGGACCCTACGAGCAGTACTTC. The gene calls are TRBV2 and TRBJ2-7; TRBD2 matches at 7 bases. Per germline, CDR1 SNHLY and CDR2 FYNNEI. V lost 0 bases, J lost 2 bases, and 4 bases stayed unmatched. The CDR3 consists of 15 residues.